This TCR beta chain was retrieved from a study of shared T cell receptors in the human thymus. The V gene lost 0 bases and the J gene lost 5 bases, with 23 bases spanning the gap. The CDR3 contains 18 residues. Germline V gene data show CDR1 as SGDLS and CDR2 as YYNGEE. Assay used: immunoSEQ multiplex PCR; TCRdb lists only in-frame clones, some missing. The sample contains hundreds of thousands of clones, over 75% of which appear only once. The sample was also reused in another study, on human thymus T cells. That source adds: Resections that were taken during corrective heart surgery supplied the thymus tissue. Thymic and blood repertoires seemed to show skewed V and J gene use. Related research found strongly overlapping thymic repertoires in unrelated individuals.

The receptor comes from a boy in the first two years of life with a congenital heart defect. The chain carries TRBV9 and TRBJ1-2, with D possibly matching TRBD1 (5 bases). Sequences were obtained from thymocytes. The CDR3 is CASSVAAARPGLHYGYTF. DNA of the CDR3: TGTGCCAGCAGCGTAGCGGCCGCCCGACCGGGACTCCATTATGGCTACACCTTC.